The 6 T cell receptor beta chains below come from one sample, sequenced in a study of regulatory T cells in long-lasting Graves disease. Sequencing libraries for TCR beta were prepared with iRepertoire HTBI primers and Arm-PCR of CDR3 regions. TCRdb itself ran the multiplex PCR reads through MiXCR, one entry per CDR3 protein. This table holds 420,000 or so distinct CDR3 sequences, over 15% found once. The time point: newly diagnosed GD, antithyroid drugs for less than 3 months. The TCR library used RNA extracted from PBMCs. These data also formed part of another study, on T cells in Graves' hyperthyroidism and ophthalmopathy.

The input for sequencing was peripheral blood mononuclear cells (PBMCs), taken at new diagnosis, from a patient treated with antithyroid drugs. These receptors all stem from a woman younger than 30 with Graves disease.

This clonotype has a handful of counts. The chain carries TRBV30 and TRBJ1-2; 9 bases line up with TRBD1. The CDR3 has 13 residues. V gave up 1 base and J gave up 7 bases; unmatched junction bases: 4. Germline V gives CDR1 GTSNPN, CDR2 SVGIG (reference sequence). The CDR3 is CAWSEGQGLGYTF. DNA of the CDR3: TGTGCCTGGAGTGAGGGACAGGGTCTTGGCTACACCTTC.

On this clonotype itself: A read error may produce the germline difference seen at one junction end. The chain carries TRBV7-2 and TRBJ2-7; tentatively, D is TRBD2 (6 bases). The CDR3 is 15 residues long. CDR1 and CDR2 from the germline V gene are SGHTA and FQGNSA. The CDR3 loop is CASSQEPRGPYEQYF. The CDR3 DNA sequence: TGCGCCAGCAGCCAAGAGCCGCGGGGCCCCTACGAGCAGTACTTC.

This clonotype was counted many times. This chain joins TRBV20-1 and TRBJ2-1; 9 bases fit TRBD1. The ends lost 4 bases at V and 2 bases at J; junction bases unmatched: 6. The CDR3 consists of 15 residues. CDR1 is DFQATT and CDR2 is SNEGSKA in the germline V gene (reference sequence). CDR3 protein: CSATSDRGPYNEQFF. CDR3 sequence (DNA): TGCAGTGCTACCTCGGACAGGGGACCCTACAATGAGCAGTTCTTC.

A remark on this clonotype: A far larger clone is only one base removed, so a read error is likely. The V and J genes are TRBV12-3 or TRBV12-4 and TRBJ2-1; D possibly corresponds to TRBD2 (5 bases). The V end was cut by 3 bases, the J end by 15 bases, with 18 bases between. The CDR3 totals 13 residues. The CDR3, as DNA: TGTGCCAGCAGTTTTGCCCCCCGGGAAGTAGGGTTCTTC. It is translated as CASSFAPREVGFF.

In this sample, this clonotype turned up many times. The gene calls are TRBV7-8 and TRBJ1-2; no firm D call. Germline V gives CDR1 SGHVS, CDR2 FQNEAQ. The V end was cut by 5 bases, the J end by 4 bases, with 17 bases between. This CDR3 is built from 15 residues. The CDR3 reads CASSQRTENIYGYTF. CDR3 DNA sequence: TGTGCCAGCAGCCAGCGGACGGAGAATATCTATGGCTACACCTTC.

V is TRBV4-1 and J is TRBJ2-7; 9 bases match TRBD2. The junction had 6 bases not matched to a gene; V was cut back by 3 bases and J by 6 bases. Germline V gene lookup returns CDR1 MGHRA and CDR2 YSYEKL. CDR3 length: 14 residues. In nucleotides, the CDR3 is TGCGCCAGCAGCCAGTTAGCGGGAGTCTCCGAGCAGTACTTC. The encoded protein is CASSQLAGVSEQYF.